Presented here are 10 T cell receptor beta chains from one specimen sequenced in a study of blood T cell repertoires in COVID-19. Generated by immunoSEQ multiplex PCR, the TCRdb table keeps only in-frame clones and is missing some. The sample includes 200,000 to 300,000 clones, roughly nine tenths seen only once; the top ten take about 10%. Input material: peripheral blood. All receptors derive from a man between 35 and 55 years old who had recovered from COVID-19.

The chain employs TRBV3-1 (or the pseudogene TRBV3-2) and TRBJ2-3; 8 bases match TRBD1. After removal of 3 bases from V and 8 bases from J, the junction contained 10 bases not matched to a gene. This CDR3 has 15 residues. Germline V lookup: CDR1 LGHDT, CDR2 YNNKEL (reference sequence). This chain's CDR3 is CASSQGQGAIGTQYF. The CDR3, as DNA: TGTGCCAGCAGCCAGGGGCAGGGGGCAATCGGTACGCAGTATTTT.

This clone showed up just a few times. CDR3 protein: CASSIRQAYEQYF. The CDR3 DNA sequence: TGTGCCAGCAGTATCCGACAGGCCTACGAGCAGTACTTC. The chain has TRBV27 and TRBJ2-7; the D gene is possibly TRBD1 (6 bases). V gave up 5 bases and J gave up 2 bases, with 10 bases separating them. The CDR3 runs to 13 residues. Germline V gene lookup returns CDR1 MNHEY and CDR2 SMNVEV (reference sequence).

This clone was seen once. The chain employs TRBV30 and TRBJ2-7, with 8 bases matching TRBD1. With 3 bases clipped from V and 2 bases from J, the junction kept 12 bases outside the gene matches. The CDR3 sequence is 16 residues long. The germline gives CDR1 GTSNPN, CDR2 SVGIG (reference sequence). The CDR3 DNA is TGTGCCTGGAGGATACCCACGACAGGGGAGCCCTACGAGCAGTACTTC. Residues: CAWRIPTTGEPYEQYF.

The chain recombines TRBV6-5 with TRBJ1-2, with D perhaps matching TRBD1 (6 bases). The CDR3 runs 13 residues. V gave up 9 bases and J gave up 4 bases, with 15 bases separating them. CDR1 is MNHEY, CDR2 SVGAGI, per germline. The CDR3 DNA follows: TGTGCCAGAGGAAACAGAGGGGGCTATGGCTACACCTTC. This encodes CARGNRGGYGYTF.

V usage is TRBV7-2 and J usage is TRBJ2-7; 7 bases fit TRBD2. Losses at the gene ends were 1 base for V and 2 bases for J; bases not matched to a gene: 5. CDR1 is SGHTA, CDR2 FQGNSA, per germline. This CDR3 comprises 15 residues. Here the CDR3 reads CASSLGVAGTYEQYF. CDR3 DNA sequence: TGTGCCAGCAGCTTAGGGGTAGCGGGCACCTACGAGCAGTACTTC.

The gene calls are TRBV5-1 and TRBJ2-3, with 14 nucleotides matching TRBD2. Germline V CDR1 and CDR2: SGHRS, YFSETQ. This CDR3 has 17 residues. Trimming cost V 2 bases and J 1 base; bases outside gene matches: 3. The CDR3 DNA is TGCGCCAGCAGCTTTGGACTAGCGGGGGGCCGCACAGATACGCAGTATTTT. Encoded protein: CASSFGLAGGRTDTQYF.

Only a few counts were recorded for this clone. V is TRBV19 and J is TRBJ1-3, with TRBD1 as a possible D gene (5 bases). Germline CDR1 reads LNHDA; CDR2 reads SQIVND (reference sequence). Trimming removed 5 bases at V and 0 bases at J, with 17 bases between. The CDR3 has 17 amino acids. CDR3 nucleotides: TGTGCCAGTAGTTGGGGCTTGCGGGGGAGCTCTGGAAACACCATATATTTT. As protein: CASSWGLRGSSGNTIYF.

This clone is a singleton in its sample. The chain carries TRBV12-3 or TRBV12-4 and TRBJ1-6, with D possibly being TRBD1 (5 bases). CDR3 length equals 13 residues. V was shortened by 6 bases and J by 11 bases, with 14 bases between the two germline ends. CDR3 bases: TGTGCCAGCAGCCTCATGGGGGGGGCACCCCTCCACTTT. Its protein product is CASSLMGGAPLHF.

V usage is TRBV7-9 and J usage is TRBJ2-3, with 13 positions matching TRBD2. The germline CDR1 and CDR2 sequences are SEHNR and FQNEAQ (reference sequence). CDR3 length: 15 residues. Trimming cost V 6 bases and J 4 bases; bases outside gene matches: 4. The CDR3 spells CASSLLAGGADTQYF. Written as DNA, the CDR3 is TGTGCCAGCAGTTTACTAGCGGGGGGGGCAGATACGCAGTATTTT.

The V gene is TRBV7-9, the J gene TRBJ2-5; TRBD2 matches at 7 bases. This CDR3 contains 17 residues. Germline V gives CDR1 SEHNR, CDR2 FQNEAQ (reference sequence). With V trimmed by 4 bases and J by 5 bases, 16 bases remained unmatched. The DNA for the CDR3 is TGTGCCAGCAGCTCACCGCGGGCTAGCGGAACTATCGAGACCCAGTACTTC. This encodes CASSSPRASGTIETQYF.